Presented here are 25 T cell receptor beta chains from one specimen sequenced in a study of T cells after yellow fever vaccination. TCRdb processed the 5' RACE reads anew with MiXCR; each CDR3 protein has one entry. The data show around 250,000 distinct CDR3 sequences, roughly 5.6% seen once. The specimen comprised CD4+ T cells sorted from PBMCs, sampled on the day of the yellow fever booster vaccination. The source of these receptors is a man aged 18 to 35 who received the YFV17D yellow fever vaccine.

This clonotype has a handful of counts. The rearrangement joins TRBV4-1 to TRBJ2-7, with 10 bases lining up with TRBD2. V lost 4 bases and J lost 6; bases outside the gene matches: 6. CDR3 length: 14 residues. Germline CDR1 and CDR2: MGHRA and YSYEKL. The CDR3 region has the DNA TGCGCCAGCAGCCTCACTAGCGGGGTTCCCGAGCAGTACTTC. The encoded protein is CASSLTSGVPEQYF.

This clonotype was seen more than once but under ten times. The J gene is TRBJ2-7, the V gene TRBV5-6; either TRBD1 or TRBD2 may fit D (5 bases each). Per germline, CDR1 SGHDT and CDR2 YYEEEE. The V gene lost 3 bases and the J gene lost 5 bases, with 15 bases spanning the gap. The CDR3 contains 14 residues. CDR3: CASSSLQGVDEQYV. The DNA of the CDR3 is TGTGCCAGCAGCTCTCTTCAGGGAGTAGACGAGCAGTACGTC.

This clonotype was seen a handful of times. It is unclear where the CDR3 begins or ends on the DNA, so no DNA is shown, and the CDR3 is as TCRdb lists it. The chain recombines TRBV4-3 with TRBJ1-2; the D call of TRBD1 is as the table states it, not checked on the DNA. The CDR3 is 13 residues long, counting both termini. Germline CDR1 is LGHNA and CDR2 is YSLEER. The CDR3 here is CASSPLVGAGTTF.

This clonotype was seen at least ten times. The chain couples TRBV12-3 or TRBV12-4 to TRBJ2-2; D might be TRBD1 (5 bases). The CDR3 length is 16 residues. V lost 5 bases and J 3 bases, leaving 16 bases between the germline ends. CDR3 nucleotides: TGTGCCAGCAGTCCCCGGTTTGGGGCGGACACCGGGGAGCTGTTTTTT. Translated: CASSPRFGADTGELFF.

This sequence joins TRBV6-5 and TRBJ2-1; a weak D match, TRBD2 (6 bases). With 4 bases removed from V and 0 bases from J, the gap between germline ends came to 13 bases. Germline CDR1 MNHEY, CDR2 SVGAGI. The length of the CDR3 is 16 residues. This CDR3 is CASSSQGLSSYNEQFF. CDR3 bases: TGTGCCAGCAGTTCCCAGGGACTCAGCTCCTACAATGAGCAGTTCTTC.

CDR3: CASSRGTGVTNGYTF. The CDR3 bases are TGTGCCAGCAGCCGCGGGACAGGGGTAACCAATGGCTACACCTTC. The rearrangement uses TRBV7-9 and TRBJ1-2; 10 positions agree with TRBD1. The CDR3 has 15 amino acids. The germline V gene has CDR1 SEHNR and CDR2 FQNEAQ (reference sequence). V gave up 5 bases and J gave up 6 bases; unmatched junction bases: 9.

This clonotype was seen many times. V usage is TRBV11-2 and J usage is TRBJ2-2; 9 bases are shared with TRBD1. Germline CDR1 reads SGHAT; CDR2 reads FQNNGV. CDR3 length: 19 amino acids. V was clipped by 3 bases and J by 3 bases; unmatched bases: 14. The CDR3 coding sequence is TGTGCCAGCAGCTTTTCCATATACAGGGGGCGCGTGTACACCGGGGAGCTGTTTTTT. It codes for CASSFSIYRGRVYTGELFF. Combining the CDR3 with reference TRBV11-2 and TRBJ2-2 gives the whole variable domain EAGVAQSPRYKIIEKRQSVAFWCNPISGHATLYWYQQILGQGPKLLIQFQNNGVVDDSQLPKDRFSAERLKGVDSTLKIQPAKLEDSAVYLCASSFSIYRGRVYTGELFFGEGSRLTVL.

There are many counts of this clonotype. This chain connects TRBV6-5 to TRBJ2-2; 8 bases align to TRBD2. V lost 2 bases and J lost 7; bases outside the gene matches: 9. This CDR3 is built from 16 residues. In germline, CDR1 is MNHEY, CDR2 SVGAGI. The CDR3: CASSYTPGGQSGELFF. The CDR3 DNA reads TGTGCCAGCAGTTACACGCCGGGGGGGCAAAGCGGGGAGCTGTTTTTT.

This clonotype has more than one count but fewer than ten. The chain has TRBV24-1 and TRBJ2-1; D not certain. The CDR3 contains 12 residues. V lost 0 bases and J lost 10, with 6 bases in between. Germline-derived CDR1 and CDR2 are KGHDR and SFDVKD. CDR3 nucleotide sequence: TGTGCCACCAGTGATTTGTCCGACGAGCAGTTCTTC. This gives the protein CATSDLSDEQFF.

The genes are TRBV11-2 and TRBJ1-5; D is undetermined. V was trimmed by 0 bases and J by 6 bases, leaving 6 bases between them. The germline V gene has CDR1 SGHAT and CDR2 FQNNGV. The CDR3 is 13 amino acids. The CDR3 is CASSLDYSQPQHF. CDR3 nucleotides: TGTGCCAGCAGCTTAGATTACAGTCAGCCCCAGCATTTT.

The gene calls are TRBV5-6 and TRBJ1-2; possible D gene TRBD1, 5 bases. The CDR3 runs to 14 residues. Germline CDR1 is SGHDT and CDR2 is YYEEEE. Between the trimmed V and J ends, which lost 4 bases and 4 bases, there was a span of 14 bases. For the CDR3, the DNA is TGTGCCAGCAGCCCGGGGGGGTATGTCTATGGCTACACCTTC. Translated: CASSPGGYVYGYTF.

The V call is TRBV19, the J call TRBJ1-1, with 7 bases identical to TRBD1. Unmatched junction bases numbered 4, after V lost 5 bases and J lost 1 base. The germline V gene has CDR1 LNHDA and CDR2 SQIVND (reference sequence). The CDR3 covers 14 residues. CDR3 amino acids: CASSPHRGNTEAFF. Written as DNA, the CDR3 is TGTGCCAGTAGTCCCCACAGGGGGAACACTGAAGCTTTCTTT.

The CDR3 protein is CAVQGAAEGYTF. The CDR3 coding sequence is TGTGCCGTACAGGGAGCCGCCGAAGGCTACACCTTC. The V gene is TRBV7-2, the J gene TRBJ1-2; perhaps TRBD1 as D (6 bases). Per the germline V gene, CDR1 is SGHTA and CDR2 is FQGNSA. Trimming left V 11 bases short and J 8 bases short, with 18 bases between. The CDR3 extends over 12 amino acids. The variable domain in full, completed from reference TRBV7-2 and TRBJ1-2, reads GAGVSQSPSNKVTEKGKDVELRCDPISGHTALYWYRQSLGQGLEFLIYFQGNSAPDKSGLPSDRFSAERTGGSVSTLTIQRTQQEDSAVYLCAVQGAAEGYTFGSGTRLTVV.

This clonotype was recorded a few times. The rearrangement joins TRBV20-1 to TRBJ2-7; D is unresolved. The CDR3 is 14 amino acids. Trimming shortened V by 0 bases and J by 2 bases, and 11 bases separated the two germline ends. Germline V CDR1 and CDR2: DFQATT, SNEGSKA (reference sequence). The CDR3: CSARDVTKAYEQYF. The CDR3 DNA reads TGCAGTGCTAGAGATGTCACGAAAGCCTACGAGCAGTACTTC.

This clonotype was counted at least ten times. The chain couples TRBV14 to TRBJ2-3, with no clear D. Germline V gene sequence: CDR1 SGHDN, CDR2 FVKESK. The CDR3 covers 14 residues. With 1 base removed from V and 3 bases from J, the gap between germline ends came to 8 bases. CDR3 sequence: CASSQVTRTDTQYF. CDR3 in DNA: TGTGCCAGCAGCCAAGTCACAAGGACAGATACGCAGTATTTT.

This clonotype has a handful of counts. The chain is built from TRBV21-1 and TRBJ1-1. TRBV21-1 is a pseudogene locus. The CDR3 has 16 residues. The DNA of the CDR3 is TGTGCCAGCAGCAATGAGACACCACACCTAAACACTGAAGCTTTCTTT. As protein: CASSNETPHLNTEAFF.

V and J are TRBV7-2 and TRBJ1-1, with no clear D. Trimming shortened V by 5 bases and J by 0 bases, and 19 bases separated the two germline ends. The CDR3 sequence is 17 residues long. Germline V CDR1 and CDR2: SGHTA, FQGNSA. CDR3 amino acids: CASSPEPGGRLNTEAFF. The CDR3 nucleotides read TGTGCCAGCAGCCCTGAACCCGGCGGACGCCTGAACACTGAAGCTTTCTTT.

This clonotype occurred many times. Here the CDR3 DNA reads TGCGCCAGCAGGCAAGGGCGGGCCGTTACCGGGACGGAGAATGAAAAACTGTTTTTT. Its translation is CASRQGRAVTGTENEKLFF. The V and J genes are TRBV23-1 and TRBJ1-4; TRBD1 is a possible D gene (5 bases). TRBV23-1 is noted as an ORF with a role that remains uncertain. This CDR3 contains 19 residues. The V and J ends lost 6 bases and 5 bases respectively, with 28 bases between them.

This clonotype has a count of ten or more. J is TRBJ2-5 and V is TRBV9, with no clear D. The CDR3 length is 15 residues. V was trimmed by 0 bases and J by 5 bases, leaving 14 bases between them. Germline V gene lookup returns CDR1 SGDLS and CDR2 YYNGEE. The CDR3: CASSVGVEVMETQYF. CDR3 nucleotide sequence: TGTGCCAGCAGCGTAGGGGTAGAAGTCATGGAGACCCAGTACTTC.

This clonotype was seen more than once but under ten times. V gene TRBV7-9 combines with J gene TRBJ1-4; D remains unclear. The CDR3 has 14 residues. Trimming removed 1 base at V and 4 bases at J, with 7 bases between. Germline loops: CDR1 SEHNR, CDR2 FQNEAQ (reference sequence). The CDR3 loop is CASSLGFSNEKLFF. The CDR3 DNA sequence: TGTGCCAGCAGCTTAGGTTTCAGTAATGAAAAACTGTTTTTT.

V is TRBV6-2 or TRBV6-3 and J is TRBJ2-1, with TRBD2 identical over 9 bases. The CDR3 sequence is 15 residues long. V gave up 11 bases and J gave up 6 bases; unmatched junction bases: 14. Germline CDR1 MNHEY, CDR2 SVGEGT. In DNA, the CDR3 is TGTGCCGCCAGTTACCGGTTAGCGGGAGCCAATGAGCAGTTCTTC. Its translation is CAASYRLAGANEQFF.

This clonotype was seen many times. The chain joins TRBV11-1 to TRBJ2-2; D is ambiguous. This CDR3 comprises 14 residues. Trimming took 5 bases from V and 5 from J, leaving 12 bases between them. Germline V CDR1 and CDR2: SGHAT, FQDESV (reference sequence). In nucleotides, the CDR3 is TGTGCCAGCAGCAGAGCACAAGGGACCGGGGAGCTGTTTTTT. Residues: CASSRAQGTGELFF.

This clonotype was counted ten times or more. The J gene is TRBJ2-7, the V gene TRBV4-3; possible D gene TRBD1, 5 bases. The CDR3 consists of 13 residues. Germline V gene lookup returns CDR1 LGHNA and CDR2 YSLEER. Trimming took 3 bases from V and 4 from J, leaving 10 bases between them. The CDR3 spells CASSHPGQYEQYF. In DNA, the CDR3 is TGCGCCAGCAGCCACCCCGGACAATACGAGCAGTACTTC.

The chain couples TRBV7-2 to TRBJ2-7; 7 nucleotides agree with TRBD2. CDR3 size: 16 residues. Germline loops: CDR1 SGHTA, CDR2 FQGNSA. The V gene end was trimmed by 5 bases and the J gene end by 1 base; junction bases not matched to a gene: 11. The CDR3 here is CASSPRPGRGSYEQYF. The DNA of the CDR3 is TGTGCCAGCAGCCCAAGGCCGGGGAGGGGTTCCTACGAGCAGTACTTC. The full variable domain, completed using reference TRBV7-2 and TRBJ2-7, is GAGVSQSPSNKVTEKGKDVELRCDPISGHTALYWYRQSLGQGLEFLIYFQGNSAPDKSGLPSDRFSAERTGGSVSTLTIQRTQQEDSAVYLCASSPRPGRGSYEQYFGPGTRLTVT.

This chain links TRBV6-2 or TRBV6-3 with TRBJ2-7; a weak D match, TRBD2 (6 bases). This CDR3 comprises 16 residues. Trimming removed 2 bases from V and 2 bases from J, with 16 bases in between. Germline lookup yields CDR1 MNHEY and CDR2 SVGEGT. The CDR3 reads CASSYMVRGLTYEQYV. The DNA for the CDR3 is TGTGCCAGCAGTTACATGGTGAGGGGACTTACCTACGAGCAGTACGTC.